These 13 T cell receptor beta chains came from one sample sequenced in a study of cytomegalovirus exposure and HLA in healthy donors. PCR primers comprised 60 Vbeta and 13 Jbeta primers. The assay was immunoSEQ multiplex PCR, and TCRdb's table has in-frame clones only and misses some. This table holds tens of thousands of clones, 50% found once. What was sequenced was PBMCs. The origin of the receptors is a human donor in good health.

This clone was detected a few times. The chain joins TRBV7-9 to TRBJ1-2; a weak D match, TRBD1 (5 bases). The CDR3 covers 15 residues. Looked up from germline, CDR1 is SEHNR and CDR2 is FQNEAQ (reference sequence). Trimming took 5 bases from V and 6 from J, leaving 19 bases between them. CDR3 sequence (DNA): TGTGCCAGCAGCCTTAAAAGGGACGGGGAGGATGGCTACACCTTC. Translating gives CASSLKRDGEDGYTF.

There are a few counts of this clone. CDR3 DNA sequence: TGTGCTAGTGGTCGTATTCCGAAAGCGGGGGAACAAGAGACCCAGTACTTC. This sequence encodes CASGRIPKAGEQETQYF. The genes are TRBV12-5 and TRBJ2-5, with TRBD2 matching over 8 bases. The CDR3 spans 17 residues. Germline lookup yields CDR1 LGHNT and CDR2 FRNRAP. With 5 bases clipped from V and 2 bases from J, the junction kept 13 bases outside the gene matches.

CDR3 DNA sequence: TGTGCCAGTAGTGACCGGACAGGGTCCCCGGGAGGCAATCAGCCCCAGCATTTT. Amino acid sequence: CASSDRTGSPGGNQPQHF. The chain employs TRBV19 and TRBJ1-5; TRBD1 matches at 8 bases. The germline gives CDR1 LNHDA, CDR2 SQIVND (reference sequence). CDR3 length: 18 amino acids. V lost 5 bases, J lost 2 bases, and 14 bases stayed unmatched.

The chain employs TRBV27 and TRBJ1-2; the match to TRBD1 covers 7 bases. V gave up 6 bases and J gave up 1 base; unmatched junction bases: 11. The CDR3 has 16 residues. CDR1 and CDR2 (germline): MNHEY, SMNVEV (reference sequence). The CDR3 DNA sequence: TGTGCCAGCAGCCCAGGGGGAGGAGCTATTAACTATGGCTACACCTTC. Its protein is CASSPGGGAINYGYTF.

This clone came up once. The gene calls are TRBV11-2 and TRBJ2-5, with 8 bases aligning to TRBD2. The DNA end lines up better with TRBJ2-7; the J call may be wrong. This CDR3 contains 14 residues. Per germline, CDR1 SGHAT and CDR2 FQNNGV. This chain's CDR3 is CASSASGSYYEQYF. CDR3 bases: TGTGCCAGCAGCGCCAGCGGGAGTTACTACGAGCAGTACTTC.

V and J are TRBV4-1 and TRBJ1-5; D remains ambiguous. Germline V gene sequence: CDR1 MGHRA, CDR2 YSYEKL. The CDR3 runs to 13 residues. The V end was cut by 0 bases, the J end by 5 bases, with 5 bases between. The CDR3 sequence: CASSQERDQPQHF. The CDR3 DNA follows: TGCGCCAGCAGCCAAGAAAGAGATCAGCCCCAGCATTTT.

Only a few counts were recorded for this clone. The chain combines TRBV4-3 with TRBJ2-7; no firm D call. V was cut by 3 bases and J by 6 bases, with 15 bases left in between. This CDR3 region has 14 residues. Germline values: CDR1 LGHNA, CDR2 YSLEER. CDR3 DNA: TGCGCCAGCAGCCACGATACGAGGTCCGGCGAGCAGTACTTC. It is translated as CASSHDTRSGEQYF.

This chain links TRBV5-6 with TRBJ1-1; no reliable D call. V lost 4 bases and J 1 base, leaving 8 bases between the germline ends. Looked up from germline, CDR1 is SGHDT and CDR2 is YYEEEE. The CDR3 length is 13 residues. DNA for the CDR3: TGTGCCAGCAGCCGCGGGAGGAACACTGAAGCTTTCTTT. Translated, it gives CASSRGRNTEAFF.

Concerning this clone itself: This sample includes further DNA sequences coding for the same CDR3. The chain recombines TRBV10-3 with TRBJ1-2; TRBD1 matches at 8 bases. V lost 7 bases, J lost 6 bases, and 10 bases stayed unmatched. This CDR3 spans 14 amino acids. CDR1 is ENHRY and CDR2 is SYGVKD in the germline V gene. The CDR3 region has the DNA TGTGCCATCACCTTAGGACAGGGAGCGGATGGCTACACCTTC. Protein: CAITLGQGADGYTF.

This clone was counted between two and nine times. V gene TRBV6-5 combines with J gene TRBJ1-3; D remains ambiguous. The germline V and J ends were trimmed by 0 bases and 3 bases, with 3 bases remaining between them. The CDR3 has 13 amino acids. Germline CDR1 is MNHEY and CDR2 is SVGAGI. The CDR3 DNA reads TGTGCCAGCAGTTACTCCCTTGGAAACACCATATATTTT. Translation: CASSYSLGNTIYF.

This clone was counted a few times. The chain couples TRBV11-2 to TRBJ2-2; D is possibly TRBD2 (6 bases). CDR1 and CDR2 from the germline V gene are SGHAT and FQNNGV. The V gene lost 1 base and the J gene lost 5 bases, with 23 bases spanning the gap. The CDR3 consists of 19 residues. This CDR3 is CASSLGSGVAGKKTGELFF. CDR3 coding DNA: TGTGCCAGCAGCTTAGGATCCGGGGTTGCGGGAAAAAAGACCGGGGAGCTGTTTTTT.

This clone came up a few times. The rearrangement links TRBV29-1 to TRBJ1-1, with D possibly being TRBD1 (6 bases). This CDR3 region has 10 residues. Germline V gives CDR1 SQVTM, CDR2 ANQGSEA. Trimming removed 4 bases at V and 6 bases at J, with 6 bases between. The CDR3 DNA reads as TGCAGCGTTGGGACAGCTGAAGCTTTCTTT. It codes for CSVGTAEAFF.

The chain uses TRBV5-4 and TRBJ2-1; TRBD2 matches at 9 bases. Germline lookup yields CDR1 SGHNT and CDR2 YYREEE (reference sequence). V gave up 4 bases and J gave up 5 bases; unmatched junction bases: 10. The CDR3 loop spans 16 amino acids. The CDR3 bases are TGTGCCAGCAGCCCCCAAGTAGCGGGAGTTAACAATGAGCAGTTCTTC. Protein: CASSPQVAGVNNEQFF.